This T cell receptor beta chain derives from a study of cytotoxic CD8 clonotypes in ibrutinib-treated CLL. Investigators sought sequencing depths of between 1 in 200,000 and 1 in 1 million T cells. The protocol was immunoSEQ multiplex PCR, while the TCRdb copy is restricted to in-frame clones and leaves out a portion. The sample records around 150,000 clones, 81% being singletons. CDR1 is MDHEN, CDR2 SYDVKM, per germline. The CDR3 extends over 14 amino acids. V was clipped by 3 bases and J by 7 bases, with 12 bases between them. The rearrangement uses TRBV28 and TRBJ1-4, with a tentative D call TRBD1 (6 bases). This clonotype was obtained from a human donor with chronic lymphocytic leukemia. Material: PBMCs, obtained after 12 months of ibrutinib treatment. The CDR3 DNA reads as TGTGCCAGCAGTTTTGGGGGGGCGGTTGAAAAACTGTTTTTT. This gives the protein CASSFGGAVEKLFF.